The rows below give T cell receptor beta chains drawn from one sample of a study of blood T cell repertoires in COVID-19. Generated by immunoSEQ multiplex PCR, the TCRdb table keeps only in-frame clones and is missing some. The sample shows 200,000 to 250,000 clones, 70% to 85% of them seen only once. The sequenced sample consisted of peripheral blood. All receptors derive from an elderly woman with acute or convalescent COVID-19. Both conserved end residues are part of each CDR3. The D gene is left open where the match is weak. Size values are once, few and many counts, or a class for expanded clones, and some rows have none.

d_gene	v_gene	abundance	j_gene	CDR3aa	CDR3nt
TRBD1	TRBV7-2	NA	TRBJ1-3	CASAGGSYSGNTIYF	TGTGCCAGCGCAGGGGGAAGCTACTCTGGAAACACCATATATTTT
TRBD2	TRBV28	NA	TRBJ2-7	CASSSSGREQYF	TGTGCCAGCAGTTCTAGCGGGAGGGAGCAGTACTTC
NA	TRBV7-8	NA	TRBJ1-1	CASSLDPLKMNTEAFF	TGTGCCAGCAGCTTAGATCCCCTAAAAATGAACACTGAAGCTTTCTTT
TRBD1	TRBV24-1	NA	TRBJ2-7	CATSDTGTGDEQYF	TGTGCCACCAGTGATACGGGCACAGGGGACGAGCAGTACTTC
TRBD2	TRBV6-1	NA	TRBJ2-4	CASRVGEGIQYF	TGTGCCAGCAGGGTAGGGGAGGGCATTCAGTACTTC
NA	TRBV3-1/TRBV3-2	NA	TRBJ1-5	CASSPRGDQPQHF	TGTGCCAGCAGCCCTAGGGGTGATCAGCCCCAGCATTTT
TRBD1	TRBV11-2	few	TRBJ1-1	CASSLRGQSEAFF	TGTGCCAGCAGCTTAAGGGGGCAGTCTGAAGCTTTCTTT
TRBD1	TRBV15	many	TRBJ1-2	CATSSGQDYGYTF	TGTGCCACCAGCTCGGGACAGGACTATGGCTACACCTTC
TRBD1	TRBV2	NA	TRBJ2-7	CASRAGQGKDEQYF	TGTGCCAGCAGGGCGGGACAGGGGAAGGACGAGCAGTACTTC
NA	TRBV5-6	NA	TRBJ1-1	CASSLEWAPTEAFF	TGTGCCAGCAGCTTGGAGTGGGCCCCCACTGAAGCTTTCTTT
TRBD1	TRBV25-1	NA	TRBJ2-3	CASSEWTGPDTQYF	TGTGCCAGCAGTGAATGGACAGGGCCAGATACGCAGTATTTT
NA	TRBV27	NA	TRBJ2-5	CASSPSRRGTQYF	TGTGCCAGCAGTCCAAGCCGTAGGGGGACCCAGTACTTC
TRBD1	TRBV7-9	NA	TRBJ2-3	CASSLGANRGTDTQYF	TGTGCCAGCAGCTTAGGAGCCAACAGGGGTACAGATACGCAGTATTTT